A single sample gave rise to the 24 T cell receptor beta chains below, sequenced in a study of cytomegalovirus exposure and HLA in healthy donors. PCR employed 60 Vbeta and 13 Jbeta primers. This table comes from immunoSEQ multiplex PCR, and its TCRdb copy is limited to in-frame clones, with some not included. Of 100,000 or so clones detected, around 85% appear once; the ten largest clones hold around 3.6%. Sequenced material: PBMCs. All receptors derive from a man aged 25 to 45 in good health and CMV-seronegative.

This chain uses TRBV7-2 with TRBJ1-5; D is perhaps TRBD1 (5 bases). The CDR3 contains 15 residues. Trimming left V 0 bases short and J 6 bases short, with 12 bases between. Germline V gives CDR1 SGHTA, CDR2 FQGNSA. The CDR3: CASSLAGVMGQPQHF. CDR3 nucleotide sequence: TGTGCCAGCAGCTTAGCAGGGGTGATGGGTCAGCCCCAGCATTTT.

This clone has a handful of counts. J is TRBJ2-1 and V is TRBV9; a possible D gene is TRBD2 (6 bases). V was cut by 3 bases and J by 2 bases, with 12 bases left in between. Per germline, CDR1 SGDLS and CDR2 YYNGEE. The CDR3 consists of 15 residues. The CDR3 protein is CASSARDSTYNEQFF. The CDR3 coding sequence is TGTGCCAGCAGCGCCCGGGACTCGACCTACAATGAGCAGTTCTTC. Together with reference TRBV9 and TRBJ2-1, the CDR3 gives the full variable domain: DSGVTQTPKHLITATGQRVTLRCSPRSGDLSVYWYQQSLDQGLQFLIQYYNGEERAKGNILERFSAQQFPDLHSELNLSSLELGDSALYFCASSARDSTYNEQFFGPGTRLTVL.

The V and J genes are TRBV7-3 and TRBJ1-4; possibly TRBD1 for D (5 bases). Trimming took off 4 bases at V and 8 bases at J, with 17 bases between the two ends. The CDR3 spans 15 residues. Looked up from germline, CDR1 is SGHTA and CDR2 is FQGTGA. CDR3 region: CASSSPGEFYEKLFF. The DNA of the CDR3 is TGTGCCAGCAGCTCCCCGGGGGAATTCTACGAAAAACTGTTTTTT.

V usage is TRBV5-1 and J usage is TRBJ2-7; 8 bases match TRBD1. The CDR3 loop spans 16 amino acids. Germline CDR1 reads SGHRS; CDR2 reads YFSETQ. With V trimmed by 0 bases and J by 5 bases, 10 bases remained unmatched. The CDR3 DNA reads TGCGCCAGCAGCTTGGATGCGAACAGGGGGTCTGACGAGCAGTACTTC. It yields the protein CASSLDANRGSDEQYF.

J is TRBJ1-5 and V is TRBV25-1, with D possibly TRBD1 on 6 matching bases. V gave up 2 bases and J gave up 5 bases, with 10 bases separating them. Germline V gives CDR1 MGHDK, CDR2 SYGVNS. The CDR3 runs to 14 residues. DNA of the CDR3: TGTGCCAGCAGTGAAACAGGGATGGATCAGCCCCAGCATTTT. Encoded protein: CASSETGMDQPQHF.

Only a few counts were recorded for this clone. The chain recombines TRBV11-2 with TRBJ2-5, with no clear D. The germline CDR1 and CDR2 sequences are SGHAT and FQNNGV. The germline V and J ends were trimmed by 5 bases and 5 bases, with 6 bases remaining between them. This CDR3 is 11 amino acids long. CDR3: CASSPSETQYF. Written as DNA, the CDR3 is TGTGCCAGCAGCCCGTCGGAGACCCAGTACTTC.

This sequence joins TRBV28 and TRBJ2-3; D might be TRBD1 (6 bases). Between the trimmed V and J ends, which lost 6 bases and 2 bases, there was a span of 9 bases. CDR1 and CDR2 from the germline V gene are MDHEN and SYDVKM. The CDR3 has 13 residues. The CDR3 nucleotides read TGTGCCAGCAGGGACAGCCTCACAGATACGCAGTATTTT. Its protein is CASRDSLTDTQYF.

This chain connects TRBV19 to TRBJ1-1; TRBD1 might be the D (5 bases). The CDR3 covers 16 residues. Germline CDR1 reads LNHDA; CDR2 reads SQIVND (reference sequence). V lost 4 bases, J lost 1 base, and 16 bases lay in between. The DNA of the CDR3 is TGTGCCAGTAGTACAGGGCCTCCTTGGGGGAACACTGAAGCTTTCTTT. Encoded protein: CASSTGPPWGNTEAFF.

The V and J genes are TRBV20-1 and TRBJ1-2, with TRBD1 identical over 8 bases. V shed 7 bases, J shed 7 bases, and the junction held 5 bases outside the gene matches. Germline CDR1 is DFQATT and CDR2 is SNEGSKA (reference sequence). The CDR3 covers 11 residues. The CDR3 protein is CSGQGAVGYTF. DNA of the CDR3: TGCAGTGGGCAGGGGGCTGTTGGCTACACCTTC.

This sequence joins TRBV5-1 and TRBJ1-4; 8 positions match TRBD1. V lost 4 bases and J lost 6; bases outside the gene matches: 11. The CDR3 has 16 residues. The germline V gene encodes CDR1 SGHRS and CDR2 YFSETQ. The CDR3 bases are TGCGCCAGCAGCCCTGGACAGGGAACGGTAGATGAAAAACTGTTTTTT. This encodes CASSPGQGTVDEKLFF.

The rearrangement joins TRBV7-7 to TRBJ2-6, with TRBD1 identical over 9 bases. Germline V lookup: CDR1 SSHAT, CDR2 FNYEAQ (reference sequence). The CDR3 has 19 residues. J lost 4 bases, V lost 1 base, and 11 bases had no gene match. CDR3 sequence reads: CASSLGFGGTGYGANVLTF. CDR3 nucleotides: TGTGCCAGCAGCTTAGGTTTTGGGGGGACAGGGTACGGGGCCAACGTCCTGACTTTC.

This chain uses TRBV25-1 with TRBJ2-7; TRBD1 is a possible D gene (6 bases). The CDR3 runs 14 residues. The V and J ends lost 5 bases and 7 bases respectively, with 18 bases between them. Germline lookup yields CDR1 MGHDK and CDR2 SYGVNS. The CDR3 loop reads CASSKNRAFGEQYF. In nucleotides, the CDR3 is TGTGCCAGCAGTAAGAACAGGGCCTTTGGGGAGCAGTACTTC.

The chain recombines TRBV5-8 with TRBJ1-2; 10 bases line up with TRBD1. V was clipped by 3 bases and J by 8 bases; unmatched bases: 4. The CDR3 runs to 13 residues. Germline CDR1 SGHTS, CDR2 YDEGEE. CDR3 residues: CASSWTGGDGYTF. The DNA for the CDR3 is TGTGCCAGCAGCTGGACAGGGGGAGACGGCTACACCTTC. The complete variable domain, with remaining parts taken from reference TRBV5-8 and TRBJ1-2, reads EAGVTQSPTHLIKTRGQQATLRCSPISGHTSVYWYQQALGLGLQFLLWYDEGEERNRGNFPPRFSGRQFPNYSSELNVNALELEDSALYLCASSWTGGDGYTFGSGTRLTVV.

Only one count was recorded for this clone. This rearrangement joins TRBV6-6 to TRBJ2-3; TRBD2 matches at 9 bases. The CDR3 runs to 16 residues. Germline CDR1 and CDR2: MNHNY and SVGAGI (reference sequence). The J segment lost 1 base and the V segment lost 0 bases, leaving 2 bases of the junction unmatched. The CDR3 protein is CASSYSLAGRTDTQYF. In DNA form, the CDR3 reads TGTGCCAGCAGTTACTCGCTAGCGGGACGCACAGATACGCAGTATTTT.

The chain combines TRBV4-2 with TRBJ2-1; possibly TRBD1 for D (5 bases). This CDR3 has 14 residues. In germline, CDR1 is LGHNA, CDR2 YNFKEQ. Trimming pared 0 bases from V and 2 bases from J, leaving 5 bases between. CDR3 loop: CASSQEGPYNEQFF. The CDR3 bases are TGTGCCAGCAGCCAAGAGGGGCCCTACAATGAGCAGTTCTTC.

The J gene is TRBJ1-2, the V gene TRBV5-1, with 12 bases fitting TRBD1. The CDR3 is made up of 14 amino acids. Germline CDR1 and CDR2: SGHRS and YFSETQ. V was clipped by 1 base and J by 8 bases; unmatched bases: 3. Here the CDR3 reads CASSLTGQGAGYTF. The CDR3 nucleotides are TGCGCCAGCAGCTTGACGGGACAGGGGGCCGGCTACACCTTC. Looking up the rest from reference TRBV5-1 and TRBJ1-2 gives the full variable domain: KAGVTQTPRYLIKTRGQQVTLSCSPISGHRSVSWYQQTPGQGLQFLFEYFSETQRNKGNFPGRFSGRQFSNSRSEMNVSTLELGDSALYLCASSLTGQGAGYTFGSGTRLTVV.

This clone was detected once. The rearrangement joins TRBV28 to TRBJ1-5; D is undetermined. CDR3 length: 12 amino acids. Trimming pared 11 bases from V and 2 bases from J, leaving 10 bases between. CDR1 and CDR2 from the germline V gene are MDHEN and SYDVKM. CDR3 sequence: CAGRRGNQPQHF. DNA for the CDR3: TGTGCCGGGAGACGAGGCAATCAGCCCCAGCATTTT.

The genes are TRBV7-9 and TRBJ2-7, with D unclear. Per the germline V gene, CDR1 is SEHNR and CDR2 is FQNEAQ (reference sequence). V was shortened by 0 bases and J by 9 bases, with 12 bases between the two germline ends. CDR3 length: 13 residues. The CDR3 region has the DNA TGTGCCAGCAGCTTAGCCCCCCGGTTCGGGCAGTACTTC. Its translation: CASSLAPRFGQYF.

This chain links TRBV6-1 with TRBJ1-1; the D gene is possibly TRBD1 (5 bases). The V end lost 4 bases, the J end lost 0 bases, and 6 bases lay between the germline ends. Per germline, CDR1 MNHNS and CDR2 SASEGT. The CDR3 totals 13 residues. DNA of the CDR3: TGTGCCAGCAGTGGACAGATGAACACTGAAGCTTTCTTT. Encoded protein: CASSGQMNTEAFF.

The chain couples TRBV18 to TRBJ2-3; possibly TRBD2 for D (5 bases). The CDR3 is 17 residues long. Trimming cost V 3 bases and J 4 bases, with 20 bases left between them. The germline V gene has CDR1 KGHSH and CDR2 LQKENI. CDR3 DNA sequence: TGTGCCAGCTCACCCGTCCTGAGTAGAAGGAGGTCAGATACGCAGTATTTT. The encoded protein is CASSPVLSRRRSDTQYF.

This clone has more than one count but fewer than ten. V gene TRBV7-9 combines with J gene TRBJ1-2; 9 bases map to TRBD1. Germline loops: CDR1 SEHNR, CDR2 FQNEAQ (reference sequence). J was trimmed by 4 bases and V by 5 bases; bases with no gene match: 11. The CDR3 spans 16 residues. CDR3 protein: CASSGITGQGSYGYTF. The CDR3 DNA reads TGTGCCAGCAGCGGAATCACGGGACAGGGATCCTATGGCTACACCTTC.

This clone was picked up a small number of times. The genes are TRBV29-1 and TRBJ2-3; D is undetermined. The CDR3 is 13 amino acids. Looked up from germline, CDR1 is SQVTM and CDR2 is ANQGSEA. Trimming removed 7 bases at V and 4 bases at J, with 15 bases between. CDR3 coding DNA: TGCAGCGCGACTCTCTTTTTATCAGATACGCAGTATTTT. Translation: CSATLFLSDTQYF.

The chain is built from TRBV6-1 and TRBJ2-2; D is unresolved. Trimming cost V 7 bases and J 3 bases, with 15 bases left between them. From germline, CDR1 is MNHNS and CDR2 SASEGT. The CDR3 is 15 amino acids. CDR3 in DNA: TGTGCCAGCATGGAGAATACGGGTCACACCGGGGAGCTGTTTTTT. Protein sequence: CASMENTGHTGELFF.

This clone was seen only a few times. V is TRBV5-1 and J is TRBJ1-1; a weak D match, TRBD1 (6 bases). The CDR3 extends over 13 amino acids. V was pared by 6 bases and J by 8 bases, with 17 bases between. CDR1 is SGHRS, CDR2 YFSETQ, per germline. CDR3 in DNA: TGCGCCAGCAAGCCGGGGGGCCTCAGGGAAGCTTTCTTT. Encoded protein: CASKPGGLREAFF.